The 32 T cell receptor beta chains below come from one sample, sequenced in a study of shared clonotypes between healthy human individuals. Libraries were prepared by immunoSEQ multiplex PCR; TCRdb keeps only in-frame clonotypes and omits some of them. The sample carries hundreds of thousands of clones, around three quarters recorded once. Sample: PBMCs. These receptors were obtained from a woman between 40 and 55 years old in good health. Some clones in this sample may be carry-over from other donors' samples.

As concerns this clone: A read error may produce the germline difference seen at one junction end. The CDR3 loop is CASPYLHRVWGNQQFF. The CDR3 coding sequence is TGTGCCAGCCCCTACCTGCATAGGGTTTGGGGCAATCAGCAGTTCTTC. The rearrangement joins TRBV9 to TRBJ2-1; possibly TRBD1 for D (5 bases). The CDR3 has 16 residues. In germline, CDR1 is SGDLS, CDR2 YYNGEE.

The gene calls are TRBV10-3 and TRBJ2-7; tentative D call: TRBD1 (7 bases). CDR1 is ENHRY, CDR2 SYGVKD, per germline. This CDR3 comprises 15 residues. With 0 bases removed from V and 1 base from J, the gap between germline ends came to 10 bases. The CDR3 sequence is CAISESPGGSYEQYF. DNA for the CDR3: TGTGCCATCAGTGAGTCTCCAGGGGGGTCCTACGAGCAGTACTTC.

The V and J genes are TRBV4-2 and TRBJ2-7; the match to TRBD2 covers 7 bases. After removal of 1 base from V and 4 bases from J, the junction contained 7 bases not matched to a gene. Germline values: CDR1 LGHNA, CDR2 YNFKEQ. This CDR3 comprises 15 residues. CDR3 nucleotide sequence: TGTGCCAGCAGCCAAGCGTCACTAGCGCAATACGAGCAGTACTTC. This encodes CASSQASLAQYEQYF.

V gene TRBV7-2 combines with J gene TRBJ2-7, with 7 nucleotides matching TRBD1. Germline assignment: CDR1 SGHTA and CDR2 FQGNSA. This CDR3 is 14 amino acids long. The trim removed 5 bases at V and 6 bases at J, leaving 10 bases unmatched. Here the CDR3 reads CASSAPRQGAEQYF. CDR3 bases: TGTGCCAGCAGCGCCCCGAGACAGGGAGCCGAGCAGTACTTC.

About this clone itself: With a much larger clone just one base away, this may be a read error. The gene calls are TRBV11-3 and TRBJ2-5; TRBD1 is a possible D gene (8 bases). With 2 bases removed from V and 2 bases from J, the gap between germline ends came to 15 bases. The length of the CDR3 is 16 residues. The germline gives CDR1 SGHNT, CDR2 YENEEA. CDR3 loop: CASSLRGGTGQETQYF. The CDR3 bases are TGTGCCAGCAGCTTAAGGGGAGGGACAGGACAAGAGACCCAGTACTTC.

Notes on this clone: Within the sample, other DNA sequences also encode this same CDR3. V is TRBV7-2 and J is TRBJ1-1; D is perhaps TRBD1 (6 bases). CDR1 is SGHTA and CDR2 is FQGNSA in the germline V gene. Trimming cost V 6 bases and J 5 bases, with 16 bases left between them. The CDR3 is 14 residues long. CDR3 protein: CASSGQGPGTEAFF. The CDR3 DNA reads as TGTGCCAGCAGTGGGCAGGGGCCGGGGACTGAAGCTTTCTTT. The variable domain in full, with the rest retrieved from reference TRBV7-2 and TRBJ1-1, is GAGVSQSPSNKVTEKGKDVELRCDPISGHTALYWYRQSLGQGLEFLIYFQGNSAPDKSGLPSDRFSAERTGGSVSTLTIQRTQQEDSAVYLCASSGQGPGTEAFFGQGTRLTVV.

On this clone itself: Relative to the germline gene, one junction end is altered; a read error may explain this. The chain couples TRBV28 to TRBJ2-5, with D tentatively TRBD1 (6 bases). There are 17 residues in the CDR3. CDR1 is MDHEN and CDR2 is SYDVKM in the germline V gene. CDR3 residues: CASSPHPANRVQGTQYF. The CDR3 region has the DNA TGTGCCAGCAGCCCCCACCCGGCAAACAGGGTCCAAGGGACCCAGTACTTC.

This clone was seen once. V is TRBV9 and J is TRBJ2-7, with D perhaps TRBD1 (6 bases). Deletions cut 3 bases from V and 2 bases from J, with 12 bases between. The CDR3 consists of 14 residues. Germline V gene lookup returns CDR1 SGDLS and CDR2 YYNGEE. The CDR3 coding sequence is TGTGCCAGCAGCGCCGGACAGAGAACCTACGAGCAGTACTTC. Translation: CASSAGQRTYEQYF.

This clone has at least ten counts. The chain carries TRBV6-9 and TRBJ1-4, with D possibly being TRBD1 (5 bases). Between the trimmed V and J ends, which lost 7 bases and 2 bases, there was a span of 14 bases. CDR1 and CDR2 (germline): MNHGY, SVAAGI. This CDR3 region has 15 residues. In DNA form, the CDR3 reads TGTGCCAGCACTATGGGGTGGGGGACTAATGAAAAACTGTTTTTT. Protein product: CASTMGWGTNEKLFF.

The chain joins TRBV2 to TRBJ1-1; D not resolved. The CDR3 covers 15 residues. Trimming left V 3 bases short and J 3 bases short, with 14 bases between. Germline V gives CDR1 SNHLY, CDR2 FYNNEI. CDR3 sequence reads: CASSEAELGDTEAFF. CDR3 coding DNA: TGTGCCAGCAGTGAGGCCGAGCTTGGGGACACTGAAGCTTTCTTT.

This sequence joins TRBV19 and TRBJ2-3, with D possibly being TRBD1 or TRBD2 (5 bases each). The CDR3 spans 15 residues. V shed 5 bases and J shed 6 bases, with 18 bases lying between them. CDR1 is LNHDA, CDR2 SQIVND, per germline (reference sequence). The CDR3 loop reads CASSPRGRELDTQYF. In DNA, the CDR3 is TGTGCCAGTAGTCCCCGAGGCAGGGAGTTGGATACGCAGTATTTT. Supplemented by reference TRBV19 and TRBJ2-3, the full variable domain reads DGGITQSPKYLFRKEGQNVTLSCEQNLNHDAMYWYRQDPGQGLRLIYYSQIVNDFQKGDIAEGYSVSREKKESFPLTVTSAQKNPTAFYLCASSPRGRELDTQYFGPGTRLTVL.

The CDR3 spells CASSLVGTGLRDTQYF. The CDR3 nucleotides are TGTGCCAGCAGCTTAGTAGGGACAGGGTTGCGAGATACGCAGTATTTT. The genes are TRBV7-2 and TRBJ2-3; 9 bases agree with TRBD1. With 1 base clipped from V and 5 bases from J, the junction kept 7 bases outside the gene matches. CDR1 is SGHTA, CDR2 FQGNSA, per germline. The CDR3 is 16 residues long.

With respect to this clone: The sample has other DNA sequences that encode this CDR3 too. The genes are TRBV7-3 and TRBJ2-2, with D possibly TRBD2 on 5 matching bases. Between the trimmed V and J ends, which lost 5 bases and 2 bases, there was a span of 15 bases. The CDR3 covers 16 residues. CDR1 is SGHTA and CDR2 is FQGTGA in the germline V gene. The CDR3, as DNA: TGTGCCAGCAGCCCCCACGGAGGCTCTAACACCGGGGAGCTGTTTTTT. It translates to CASSPHGGSNTGELFF.

In DNA, the CDR3 is TGTGCCTGGAGTCCAGGAGACGGGGACAATTCACCCCTCCACTTT. Protein: CAWSPGDGDNSPLHF. V usage is TRBV30 and J usage is TRBJ1-6, with a tentative D call TRBD1 (5 bases). Trimming stripped 2 bases from V and 7 bases from J, with 15 bases between. This CDR3 contains 15 residues. The V gene's germline CDR1 is GTSNPN and CDR2 SVGIG (reference sequence).

The genes are TRBV5-1 and TRBJ1-2; D remains unclear. Germline CDR1 reads SGHRS; CDR2 reads YFSETQ. V was cut by 0 bases and J by 4 bases, with 10 bases left in between. CDR3 length equals 14 residues. CDR3 region: CASSLGGEPYGYTF. CDR3 DNA: TGCGCCAGCAGCTTGGGCGGGGAACCCTATGGCTACACCTTC.

V usage is TRBV7-3 and J usage is TRBJ2-2, with D perhaps TRBD1 (5 bases). V shed 5 bases and J shed 9 bases, with 13 bases lying between them. This CDR3 is 13 amino acids long. The germline V gene has CDR1 SGHTA and CDR2 FQGTGA. The CDR3 reads CASSLKWGWELFF. The CDR3 nucleotides read TGTGCCAGCAGCCTAAAGTGGGGCTGGGAGCTGTTTTTT.

The chain has TRBV15 and TRBJ2-5, with 7 bases identical to TRBD2. The J call may be faulty, since TRBJ2-7 better matches the DNA end. Germline V gives CDR1 LNHNV, CDR2 YYDKDF (reference sequence). This CDR3 region has 15 residues. In nucleotides, the CDR3 is TGTGCCACCAGCAGAGAGGGAGGGAGCTCCTACGAGCAGTACTTC. Translating gives CATSREGGSSYEQYF.

This clone was counted at least ten times. The chain employs TRBV2 and TRBJ2-1; D call uncertain. CDR3 size: 13 residues. Germline V gene data show CDR1 as SNHLY and CDR2 as FYNNEI. V lost 4 bases to trimming and J lost 2 bases, with 6 bases between them. CDR3 sequence reads: CASSVATYNEQFF. DNA of the CDR3: TGTGCCAGCAGTGTGGCCACCTACAATGAGCAGTTCTTC.

The chain is built from TRBV6-5 and TRBJ1-5; a weak D match, TRBD1 (5 bases). The ends were cut back, 6 bases at V and 0 bases at J, with 12 bases in the middle. CDR1 and CDR2 from the germline V gene are MNHEY and SVGAGI. The CDR3 has 15 amino acids. CDR3 amino acids: CASSPTDYSNQPQHF. CDR3 in DNA: TGTGCCAGCAGCCCGACAGATTATAGCAATCAGCCCCAGCATTTT.

The gene calls are TRBV5-5 and TRBJ1-2, with 7 nucleotides matching TRBD1. The germline V gene encodes CDR1 SGHKS and CDR2 YYEKEE (reference sequence). The length of the CDR3 is 14 residues. Germline trimming cut 4 bases from V and 5 bases from J; bases unmatched to any gene: 8. The CDR3 loop reads CASSRGTDIYGYTF. The CDR3, as DNA: TGTGCCAGCAGCCGCGGGACAGACATTTATGGCTACACCTTC.

The rearrangement joins TRBV6-5 to TRBJ2-7; 7 nucleotides line up with TRBD2. The CDR3 has 15 residues. Germline lookup yields CDR1 MNHEY and CDR2 SVGAGI. The ends lost 5 bases at V and 1 base at J; junction bases unmatched: 8. The CDR3 region is CASSTRTGGSYEQYF. DNA for the CDR3: TGTGCCAGCAGTACGAGGACGGGGGGTTCCTACGAGCAGTACTTC.

The rearrangement uses TRBV5-1 and TRBJ1-2; D is uncertain. Germline V gene data show CDR1 as SGHRS and CDR2 as YFSETQ. Trimming took off 0 bases at V and 2 bases at J, with 5 bases between the two ends. The CDR3 extends over 13 amino acids. CDR3 DNA: TGCGCCAGCAGCTTGGGACCGAACTATGGCTACACCTTC. As protein: CASSLGPNYGYTF.

This clone was counted a few times. This rearrangement joins TRBV28 to TRBJ1-6, with TRBD1 matching over 7 bases. CDR1 MDHEN and CDR2 SYDVKM come from the germline V gene. J was trimmed by 4 bases and V by 3 bases; bases with no gene match: 6. This CDR3 contains 16 residues. CDR3 nucleotide sequence: TGTGCCAGCAGTTTCCTGGGACAGCAGTATAATTCACCCCTCCACTTT. Its protein is CASSFLGQQYNSPLHF.

This clone was recorded many times. The chain links TRBV29-1 to TRBJ1-1; 7 bases align to TRBD1. Germline V gives CDR1 SQVTM, CDR2 ANQGSEA. J gave up 11 bases and V 7 bases, and 16 bases lay outside the gene matches. CDR3 size: 13 residues. The CDR3 nucleotides are TGCAGCGCCTTGCCGCCGACAGGGTTTCGCGCTTTCTTT. This encodes CSALPPTGFRAFF. The full variable domain, in which reference TRBV29-1 and TRBJ1-1 provide the parts outside the CDR3, is SAVISQKPSRDICQRGTSLTIQCQVDSQVTMMFWYRQQPGQSLTLIATANQGSEATYESGFVIDKFPISRPNLTFSTLTVSNMSPEDSSIYLCSALPPTGFRAFFGQGTRLTVV.

In this sample, this clone turned up once. The chain is built from TRBV5-5 and TRBJ2-7, with 9 bases matching TRBD1. V was clipped by 4 bases and J by 3 bases; unmatched bases: 5. This CDR3 is built from 14 residues. From germline, CDR1 is SGHKS and CDR2 YYEKEE (reference sequence). The DNA of the CDR3 is TGTGCCAGCAGCCCGGACAGGGGCTACTACGAGCAGTACTTC. Translated, it gives CASSPDRGYYEQYF.

The chain employs TRBV18 and TRBJ2-1, with D possibly TRBD2 on 6 matching bases. This CDR3 is built from 16 residues. V was shortened by 0 bases and J by 9 bases, with 18 bases between the two germline ends. Germline V lookup: CDR1 KGHSH, CDR2 LQKENI. The CDR3 nucleotides are TGTGCCAGCTCACCACCGAGGCGACTAGGCCTGAGTGAGCAGTTCTTC. Translating gives CASSPPRRLGLSEQFF.

J is TRBJ2-5 and V is TRBV18, with D unresolved. The CDR3 loop spans 11 amino acids. V lost 5 bases and J lost 2, with 3 bases in between. The germline CDR1 and CDR2 sequences are KGHSH and LQKENI. CDR3: CASSIQETQYF. CDR3 nucleotide sequence: TGTGCCAGCTCAATTCAAGAGACCCAGTACTTC. The whole variable domain, filled in from reference TRBV18 and TRBJ2-5, reads NAGVMQNPRHLVRRRGQEARLRCSPMKGHSHVYWYRQLPEEGLKFMVYLQKENIIDESGMPKERFSAEFPKEGPSILRIQQVVRGDSAAYFCASSIQETQYFGPGTRLLVL.

Only a few counts were recorded for this clone. V gene TRBV7-2 combines with J gene TRBJ2-7; 10 bases line up with TRBD1. Germline trimming cut 0 bases from V and 9 bases from J; bases unmatched to any gene: 8. The CDR3 extends over 15 amino acids. Germline CDR1 is SGHTA and CDR2 is FQGNSA. The CDR3 nucleotides are TGTGCCAGCAGCTTAGCGGGGACAGGGGCAGTGGGGCAGTACTTC. Translating it yields CASSLAGTGAVGQYF.

Many counts were recorded for this clone. Distinct nucleotide sequences in the sample also encode this CDR3. The rearrangement links TRBV30 to TRBJ1-2; D is uncertain. The germline CDR1 and CDR2 sequences are GTSNPN and SVGIG (reference sequence). V lost 1 base and J 2 bases, leaving 14 bases between the germline ends. The CDR3 has 15 residues. The CDR3 protein is CAWSEVRNKNYGYTF. CDR3 coding DNA: TGTGCCTGGAGTGAGGTCAGGAACAAGAACTATGGCTACACCTTC.

V usage is TRBV29-1 and J usage is TRBJ2-3; D uncertain. The CDR3 covers 11 residues. The V end was cut by 5 bases, the J end by 5 bases, with 8 bases between. Per germline, CDR1 SQVTM and CDR2 ANQGSEA. The CDR3 DNA follows: TGCAGCGTTCGGTTTAGAGATACGCAGTATTTT. Its protein is CSVRFRDTQYF.

CDR3 in DNA: TGTGCCAGCAGTGGACAGGGAGTAGAGACCCAGTACTTC. It translates to CASSGQGVETQYF. This chain links TRBV6-1 with TRBJ2-5, with 7 bases aligning to TRBD1. The CDR3 consists of 13 residues. CDR1 MNHNS and CDR2 SASEGT come from the germline V gene. J lost 4 bases, V lost 4 bases, and 3 bases had no gene match.

There are a few counts of this clone. The CDR3 DNA sequence: TGCGCCAGCAGCCCGAGCGGGAGAAGCTCCTACGAGCAGTACTTC. It translates to CASSPSGRSSYEQYF. The V call is TRBV4-1, the J call TRBJ2-7, with TRBD2 matching over 8 bases. The length of the CDR3 is 15 residues. J was trimmed by 0 bases and V by 4 bases; bases with no gene match: 5. CDR1 is MGHRA, CDR2 YSYEKL, per germline.